This TCR beta chain was found in a study of identical twins (TCRdb year 2016). Background for the entire study: TCR alpha and beta repertoires from monozygotic twins, unrelated adults of various ages and cord blood were deep-sequenced to test whether fetal clonotypes persist. Replicate twin experiments were performed at different times using different library preparation protocols to rule out contamination.

Every donor in the study was a healthy Caucasian. The twin cohort comprised three pairs of female monozygotic twins, all aged roughly 18 to 30 years. Positive isolation kits from Invitrogen were used to isolate CD4+ and CD8+ T cell populations. V sheds 6 bases and J sheds 7 bases, leaving 16 bases between their ends. The germline V gene supplies CDR1 SQVTM and CDR2 ANQGSEA. Reading from cysteine to phenylalanine, the CDR3 counts 14 amino acids. Left in the record is the CDR3 DNA by itself, 42 bases read in frame from the first base. The library came from 5' RACE. The run used an Illumina HiSeq 2000. Template switching added a universal primer binding site, and the final cDNA carried a unique molecular identifier that allowed TCR cDNA molecules to be counted accurately. First-strand cDNA for TCR alpha and beta chains was synthesized from specific primers in the conserved constant-segment region. Each cDNA library was double barcoded, with a SMART-Mk sample barcode plus Illumina barcodes, to control for contamination. TruSeq adapter sequences and Illumina sample barcodes were added in two successive PCR steps. Sequencing of the TCR alpha and beta cDNA libraries was done on the Illumina HiSeq platform using custom primers. The paper's processing steps were these. Unique molecular identifiers were extracted from raw reads with MiGEC, and CDR3 positions were determined with MiXCR. Recombination models were inferred per individual with the repgenHMM and IGoR tools using an EM algorithm. The analysis of shared clonotypes was done with the tcR package in R, with sharing normalized by the product of cloneset sizes. Out-of-frame nonproductive sequences were analyzed to study raw recombination free of thymic and clonal selection effects. TCRdb applied fastp at Q25 and MiXCR to the public reads, then kept only in-frame beta chains. Rows with one shared CDR3 protein collapse into an entry with the most common genes and DNA. These V and J calls originate from TCRdb's pipeline instead of the authors' own analysis. The sample profile shows about 500,000 distinct CDR3 sequences; roughly an eighth of them were found once. The biggest ten clones account for approximately 1% of the sample.

The table lists this clonotype with many counts. No antigen is known for it. No clone much larger than this one lies a single base away; base qualities are absent. What the authors observed across the whole study: Out-of-frame TCR alpha sequences shared between twins showed an excess of low generation-probability sequences compared with coincidental sharing between unrelated individuals. Because the same donors could not be followed over many years, the conclusions relied on cross-sectional statistical analysis. In beta out-of-frame sequences, excess twin sharing was weaker, because having fewer shared sequences lowered the signal-to-noise ratio. Fewer insertions were carried by abundant cord blood beta clonotypes; a weaker similar trend was observed in young adult naive repertoires, while no such trend was observed in memory repertoires. Invariant T cells such as MAIT and iNKT could partly confound zero-insertion analyses, although diverse VJ usage argued against such confounding for most clonotypes. In monozygotic twins, recombination models systematically underestimated out-of-frame TCR alpha sharing, but the models matched the sharing seen between unrelated individuals.

The sample was also reused in another study, on yellow fever vaccine responses in identical twins. Drawing on the second study: According to the authors, in identical twins the way T cells responded to vaccination appeared partly convergent and partly personalized. In identical twins, the study followed T cell clones that responded to the vaccine with precision.

The specimen was CD4+ T cells sorted from blood. The clonotype originates from a woman aged 18 to 35 in good health. Here the chain combines TRBV29-1 and TRBJ1-6; no D segment can be confidently identified. The sequenced DNA: TGCAGCGTCCCCGGAGAGTTTTTCAATTCACCCCTCCACTTT. This sequence encodes CSVPGEFFNSPLHF.